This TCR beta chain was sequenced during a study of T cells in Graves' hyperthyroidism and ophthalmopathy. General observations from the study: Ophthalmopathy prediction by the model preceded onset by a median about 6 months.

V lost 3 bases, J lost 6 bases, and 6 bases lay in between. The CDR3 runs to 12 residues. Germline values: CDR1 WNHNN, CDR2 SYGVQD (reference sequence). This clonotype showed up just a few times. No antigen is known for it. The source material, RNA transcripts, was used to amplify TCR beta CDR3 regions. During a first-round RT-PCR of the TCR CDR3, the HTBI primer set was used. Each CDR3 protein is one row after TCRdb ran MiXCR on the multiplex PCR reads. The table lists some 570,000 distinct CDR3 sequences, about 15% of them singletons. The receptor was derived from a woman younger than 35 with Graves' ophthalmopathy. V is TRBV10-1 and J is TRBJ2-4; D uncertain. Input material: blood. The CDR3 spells CASSDEANIQYF. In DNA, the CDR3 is TGCGCCAGCAGTGACGAGGCAAACATTCAGTACTTC.